Given below is one T cell receptor beta chain in context. No antigen is known for it. The sample is drawn from a study of cytomegalovirus exposure and HLA in healthy donors. General study findings and limits: Information on immune exposure was restricted to one variable (CMV serostatus). Exclusion as indistinguishable affected some V segments, including TRBV6-2 and TRBV6-3.

The PCR ran on 60 Vbeta and 13 Jbeta primers. Authors' analysis steps: Per a later analysis, the number of unique TCR beta chains was roughly 87 million, of which about 10 million were shared. Generated by immunoSEQ multiplex PCR, the TCRdb table keeps only in-frame clones and is missing some. The DNA gave D and trimming, while V, J and clone size come from that table. Of 150,000 or so clones detected, roughly 80% appear once; the ten largest clones hold 0.7% to 0.95%. Per the germline V gene, CDR1 is SGHTA and CDR2 is FQGTGA. CDR3 length: 16 amino acids. V was pared by 2 bases and J by 5 bases, with 9 bases of the junction left unmatched.

The source material was PBMCs. The chain joins TRBV7-3 to TRBJ2-1; 7 nucleotides agree with TRBD2. The clonotype was recovered from a woman aged 18-29 years in good health and CMV-seronegative. Here the CDR3 reads CASSLFGGRADNEQFF. Written as DNA, the CDR3 is TGTGCCAGCAGCTTATTCGGGGGGAGGGCCGACAATGAGCAGTTCTTC.